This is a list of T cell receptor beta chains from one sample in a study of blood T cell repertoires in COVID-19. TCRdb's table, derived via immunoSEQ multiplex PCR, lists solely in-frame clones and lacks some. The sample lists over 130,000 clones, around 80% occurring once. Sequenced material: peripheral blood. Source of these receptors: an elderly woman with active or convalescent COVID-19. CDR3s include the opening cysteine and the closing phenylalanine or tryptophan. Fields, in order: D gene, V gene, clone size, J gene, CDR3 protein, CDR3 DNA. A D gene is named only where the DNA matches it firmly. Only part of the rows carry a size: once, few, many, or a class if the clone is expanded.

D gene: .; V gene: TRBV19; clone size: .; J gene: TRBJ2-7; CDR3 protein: CASSMTATYEQYF; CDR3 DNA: TGTGCCAGTAGTATGACAGCTACCTACGAGCAGTACTTC
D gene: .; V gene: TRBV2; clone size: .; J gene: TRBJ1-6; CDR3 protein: CASRVQGFGNSPLHF; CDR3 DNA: TGTGCCAGCAGGGTCCAGGGTTTCGGTAATTCACCCCTCCACTTT
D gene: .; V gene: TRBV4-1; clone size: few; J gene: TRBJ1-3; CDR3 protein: CASSRSRREGHSGNTIYF; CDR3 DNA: TGCGCCAGCAGCCGCTCCCGGAGGGAGGGGCACTCTGGAAACACCATATATTTT
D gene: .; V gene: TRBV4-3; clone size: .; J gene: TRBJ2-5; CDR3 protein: CASSQDLRRVLQETQYF; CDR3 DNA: TGCGCCAGCAGCCAAGATCTAAGGCGGGTTCTGCAAGAGACCCAGTACTTC
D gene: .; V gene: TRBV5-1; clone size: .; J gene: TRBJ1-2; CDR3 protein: CASSSQGSYGYTF; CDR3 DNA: TGCGCCAGCAGCTCACAGGGTTCCTATGGCTACACCTTC
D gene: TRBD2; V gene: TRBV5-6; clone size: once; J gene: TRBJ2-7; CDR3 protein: CASRITSGESYEQYF; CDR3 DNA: TGTGCCAGCAGGATTACTAGCGGGGAATCCTACGAGCAGTACTTC
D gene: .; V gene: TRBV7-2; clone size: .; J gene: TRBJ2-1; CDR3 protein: CASSSRPSQVNEQFF; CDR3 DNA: TGTGCCAGCAGCTCGAGACCGTCACAGGTCAATGAGCAGTTCTTC
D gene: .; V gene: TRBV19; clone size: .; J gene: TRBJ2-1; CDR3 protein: CASSNDRSSYNEQFF; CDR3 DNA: TGTGCCAGTAGTAATGACAGAAGCTCCTACAATGAGCAGTTCTTC
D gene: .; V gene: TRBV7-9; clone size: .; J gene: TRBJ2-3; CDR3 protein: CASTPQGLGTDTQYF; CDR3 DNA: TGTGCCAGCACCCCCCAGGGGCTAGGCACAGATACGCAGTATTTT
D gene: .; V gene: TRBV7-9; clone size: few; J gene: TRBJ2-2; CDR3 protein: CASSNPRGDHGELFF; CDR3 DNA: TGTGCCAGCAGCAATCCCAGGGGCGATCACGGGGAGCTGTTTTTT
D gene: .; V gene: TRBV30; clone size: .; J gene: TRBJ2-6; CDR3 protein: CAWPSGANVLTF; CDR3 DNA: TGTGCCTGGCCGTCGGGGGCCAACGTCCTGACTTTC
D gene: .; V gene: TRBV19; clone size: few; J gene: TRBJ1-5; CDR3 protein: CATYDITGNQPQHF; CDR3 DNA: TGTGCCACCTACGACATTACCGGCAATCAGCCCCAGCATTTT
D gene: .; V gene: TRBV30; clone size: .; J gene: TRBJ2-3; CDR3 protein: CAWSSLTRTDTQYF; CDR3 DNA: TGTGCCTGGAGTTCTCTTACCAGAACAGATACGCAGTATTTT
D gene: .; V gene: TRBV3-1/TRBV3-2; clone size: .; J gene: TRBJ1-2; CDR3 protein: CASSPTTGSNDYTF; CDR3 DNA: TGTGCCAGCAGCCCCACCACAGGGAGTAACGACTACACCTTC
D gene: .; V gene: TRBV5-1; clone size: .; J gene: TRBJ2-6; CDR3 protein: CASSLREAGANVLTF; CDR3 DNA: TGCGCCAGCAGCTTGCGAGAAGCTGGGGCCAACGTCCTGACTTTC
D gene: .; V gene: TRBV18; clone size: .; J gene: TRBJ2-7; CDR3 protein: CASSPGEADPQYF; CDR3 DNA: TGTGCCAGCTCACCCGGGGAAGCTGATCCGCAGTACTTC
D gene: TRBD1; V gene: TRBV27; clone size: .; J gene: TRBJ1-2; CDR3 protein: CASSPGGYGYTF; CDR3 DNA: TGTGCCAGCAGTCCAGGGGGGTATGGCTACACCTTC
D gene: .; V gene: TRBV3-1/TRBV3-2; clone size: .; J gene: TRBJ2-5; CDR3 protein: CASSQNAAGETQYF; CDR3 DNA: TGTGCCAGCAGCCAAAATGCGGCCGGGGAGACCCAGTACTTC
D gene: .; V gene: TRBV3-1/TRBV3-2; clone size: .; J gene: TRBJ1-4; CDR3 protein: CASSQKYGVSEKLFF; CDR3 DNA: TGTGCCAGCAGCCAAAAGTACGGGGTTAGTGAAAAACTGTTTTTT
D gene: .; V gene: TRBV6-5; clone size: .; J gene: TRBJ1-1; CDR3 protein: CASSYSAGHTEAFF; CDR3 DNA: TGTGCCAGCAGTTACTCCGCAGGCCATACTGAAGCTTTCTTT
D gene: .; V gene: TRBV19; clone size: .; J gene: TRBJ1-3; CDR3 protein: CASSIFYGSGNTIYF; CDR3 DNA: TGTGCCAGTAGTATTTTCTACGGCTCTGGAAACACCATATATTTT
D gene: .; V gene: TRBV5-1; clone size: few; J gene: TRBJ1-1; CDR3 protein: CASRTGLLNTEAFF; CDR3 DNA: TGCGCCAGCAGGACGGGACTCTTGAACACTGAAGCTTTCTTT
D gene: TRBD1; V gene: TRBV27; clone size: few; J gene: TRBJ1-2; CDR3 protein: CASSSGQGAYGYTF; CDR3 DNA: TGTGCCAGCAGTTCCGGACAGGGGGCTTATGGCTACACCTTC
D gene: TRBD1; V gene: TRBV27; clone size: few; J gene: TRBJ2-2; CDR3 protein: CASSLVGTAHTGELFF; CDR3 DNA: TGTGCCAGCAGTCTAGTAGGGACAGCACACACCGGGGAGCTGTTTTTT
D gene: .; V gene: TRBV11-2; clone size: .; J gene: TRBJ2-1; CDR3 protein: CASSVSQGVEQFF; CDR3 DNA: TGTGCCAGCAGCGTATCTCAGGGTGTTGAGCAGTTCTTC
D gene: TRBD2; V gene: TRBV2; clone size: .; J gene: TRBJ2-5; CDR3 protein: CASSVPSGGPGETQYF; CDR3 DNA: TGTGCCAGCAGTGTTCCTAGCGGGGGGCCCGGGGAGACCCAGTACTTC
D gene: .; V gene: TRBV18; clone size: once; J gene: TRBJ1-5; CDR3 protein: CASSPGGERQPQHF; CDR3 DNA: TGTGCCAGCTCACCAGGTGGGGAGCGTCAGCCCCAGCATTTT
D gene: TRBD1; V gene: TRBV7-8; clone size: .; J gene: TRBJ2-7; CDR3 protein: CASSLTGGTGSRRANEQYF; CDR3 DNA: TGTGCCAGCAGTCTCACGGGCGGGACAGGGTCTCGAAGGGCTAACGAGCAGTACTTC
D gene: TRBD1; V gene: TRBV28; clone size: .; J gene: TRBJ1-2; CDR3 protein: CASSFFLTGTGGHGYTF; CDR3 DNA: TGTGCCAGCAGTTTTTTCCTGACAGGGACAGGGGGACATGGCTACACCTTC
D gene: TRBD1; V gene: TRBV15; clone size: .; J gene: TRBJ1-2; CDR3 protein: CATSRRQGDYGYTF; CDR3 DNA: TGTGCCACCAGCAGGAGACAGGGTGACTATGGCTACACCTTC
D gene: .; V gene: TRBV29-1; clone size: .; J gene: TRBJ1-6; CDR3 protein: CSARTGESYNSPLHF; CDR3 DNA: TGCAGCGCACGGACGGGAGAGTCCTATAATTCACCCCTCCACTTT
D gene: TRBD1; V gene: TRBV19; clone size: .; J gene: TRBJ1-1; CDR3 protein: CASSPPGQGVTEAFF; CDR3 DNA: TGTGCCAGTAGTCCACCGGGACAGGGGGTCACTGAAGCTTTCTTT
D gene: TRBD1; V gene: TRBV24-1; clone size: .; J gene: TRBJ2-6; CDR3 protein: CARDRVAGANVLTF; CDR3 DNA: TGTGCCCGGGACAGGGTTGCTGGGGCCAACGTCCTGACTTTC
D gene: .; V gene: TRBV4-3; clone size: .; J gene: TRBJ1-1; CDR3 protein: CASSQVEGVTEAFF; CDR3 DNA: TGCGCCAGCAGCCAAGTCGAGGGTGTCACTGAAGCTTTCTTT
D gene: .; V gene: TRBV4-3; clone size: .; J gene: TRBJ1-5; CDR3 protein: CASSQEVLRGSGNQPQHF; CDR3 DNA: TGCGCCAGCAGCCAAGAAGTACTCAGGGGATCAGGCAATCAGCCCCAGCATTTT
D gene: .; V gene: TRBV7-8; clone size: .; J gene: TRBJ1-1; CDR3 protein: CASSHPSTEAFF; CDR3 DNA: TGTGCCAGCAGCCACCCTAGCACTGAAGCTTTCTTT
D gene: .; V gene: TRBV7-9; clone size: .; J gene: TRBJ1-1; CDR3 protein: CASSLDEGVEVKAFF; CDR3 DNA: TGTGCCAGCAGCTTAGACGAAGGGGTTGAAGTAAAAGCTTTCTTT
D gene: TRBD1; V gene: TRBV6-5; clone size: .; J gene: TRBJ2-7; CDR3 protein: CASSYSLGTGGYEQYF; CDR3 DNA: TGTGCCAGCAGTTACTCGTTGGGGACAGGGGGTTACGAGCAGTACTTC
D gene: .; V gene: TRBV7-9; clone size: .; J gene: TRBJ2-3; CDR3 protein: CASSPGSSSDTQYF; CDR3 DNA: TGTGCCAGCAGCCCCGGGTCTAGCTCAGATACGCAGTATTTT
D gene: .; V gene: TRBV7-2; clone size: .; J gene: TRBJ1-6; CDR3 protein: CASSLVPGINSPLHF; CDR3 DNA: TGTGCCAGCAGCTTAGTCCCGGGGATCAATTCACCCCTCCACTTT
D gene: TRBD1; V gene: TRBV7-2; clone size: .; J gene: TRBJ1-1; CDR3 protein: CASSLRQGASNTEAFF; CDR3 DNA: TGTGCCAGCAGCCTACGACAGGGGGCTTCAAACACTGAAGCTTTCTTT